The 5 T cell receptor beta chains listed next were all sequenced from one sample in a study of T cell responses to AZD1222 COVID-19 vaccine. Produced via immunoSEQ multiplex PCR; TCRdb's table is partial and in-frame only. The profile shows approximately 160,000 clones, roughly 89% of them singletons. The input for sequencing was peripheral blood, taken on day 0 of AZD1222 vaccination. These receptors were obtained from an adult in good health.

The chain couples TRBV5-1 to TRBJ2-7, with D unresolved. Trimming removed 6 bases from V and 6 bases from J, with 16 bases in between. The CDR3 has 13 residues. CDR1 is SGHRS, CDR2 YFSETQ, per germline. In DNA, the CDR3 is TGCGCCAGCACCATTGGACCCGTCGGCGAGCAGTACTTC. As protein: CASTIGPVGEQYF.

The chain couples TRBV5-4 to TRBJ2-7; maybe TRBD1 (9 bases). V was cut by 4 bases and J by 1 base, with 15 bases left in between. CDR3 length equals 15 residues. Germline V gives CDR1 SGHNT, CDR2 YYREEE (reference sequence). CDR3 protein: CASSPGGTGSYEQYF. CDR3 sequence (DNA): TGTGCCAGCAGCCCGGGGGGGACAGGGTCCTACGAGCAGTACTTC.

The V and J genes are TRBV3-1 (or the pseudogene TRBV3-2) and TRBJ2-3; D may be TRBD2 (5 bases). Germline lookup yields CDR1 LGHDT and CDR2 YNNKEL (reference sequence). The CDR3 extends over 15 amino acids. The V gene lost 0 bases and the J gene lost 2 bases, with 9 bases spanning the gap. For the CDR3, the DNA is TGTGCCAGCAGCCAAGATACCGGGAACACAGATACGCAGTATTTT. It translates to CASSQDTGNTDTQYF.

This clone was recorded once. This sequence joins TRBV5-1 and TRBJ2-1; D remains ambiguous. Germline loops: CDR1 SGHRS, CDR2 YFSETQ. This CDR3 spans 11 amino acids. Deletions cut 1 base from V and 10 bases from J, with 6 bases between. CDR3 sequence: CASSLTGEQFF. The CDR3 DNA follows: TGCGCCAGCAGCTTGACTGGGGAGCAGTTCTTC. The full variable domain, rest sourced from reference TRBV5-1 and TRBJ2-1, is KAGVTQTPRYLIKTRGQQVTLSCSPISGHRSVSWYQQTPGQGLQFLFEYFSETQRNKGNFPGRFSGRQFSNSRSEMNVSTLELGDSALYLCASSLTGEQFFGPGTRLTVL.

There are a few counts of this clone. The chain joins TRBV4-1 to TRBJ2-7; TRBD2 matches at 8 bases. After removal of 1 base from V and 6 bases from J, the junction contained 8 bases not matched to a gene. The CDR3 runs 15 residues. CDR1 is MGHRA, CDR2 YSYEKL, per germline. As DNA, the CDR3 is TGCGCCAGCAGCCAAGGGACTAGCCCCCGATCCGAGCAGTACTTC. Translating it yields CASSQGTSPRSEQYF.